The 11 T cell receptor beta chains reported below all come from one sample, sequenced in a study of T cells in Graves' hyperthyroidism and ophthalmopathy. The investigators amplified TCR beta CDR3 regions from RNA transcripts. The primer set for the first-round RT-PCR of the TCR CDR3 was HTBI. TCRdb reprocessed the multiplex PCR reads with MiXCR, giving one entry per CDR3 protein. The sample contains 600,000 to 650,000 distinct CDR3 sequences, around 20% of which appear only once. Sequencing was carried out using blood. All receptors derive from a man younger than 45 with Graves' ophthalmopathy.

The chain combines TRBV6-5 with TRBJ2-1; 12 bases agree with TRBD1. Per the germline V gene, CDR1 is MNHEY and CDR2 is SVGAGI. The CDR3 extends over 17 amino acids. Trimming took 4 bases from V and 0 from J; bases not matched to a gene: 4. CDR3 coding DNA: TGTGCCAGCAGTTCCGGGACAGGGGGCTACTCCTACAATGAGCAGTTCTTC. It yields the protein CASSSGTGGYSYNEQFF.

Regarding this clonotype: Compared with germline, one end of the junction differs, possibly owing to a read error. The CDR3 DNA reads TGTGCCAGCAGCTTAATGTCCCACAACGAGCAGTTCTTC. Translation gives CASSLMSHNEQFF. The rearrangement uses TRBV11-2 and TRBJ2-1; D call uncertain. Germline-derived CDR1 and CDR2 are SGHAT and FQNNGV. The CDR3 loop spans 13 amino acids.

The chain is built from TRBV14 and TRBJ1-2; D uncertain. Trimming took off 0 bases at V and 3 bases at J, with 11 bases between the two ends. There are 15 residues in the CDR3. Germline values: CDR1 SGHDN, CDR2 FVKESK. The CDR3 DNA is TGTGCCAGCAGCCAAGATCTTCGGGGATACTATGGCTACACCTTC. Amino acids: CASSQDLRGYYGYTF.

The chain employs TRBV20-1 and TRBJ2-7, with 8 bases lining up with TRBD2. This CDR3 spans 15 amino acids. The J segment lost 1 base and the V segment lost 3 bases, leaving 8 bases of the junction unmatched. Looked up from germline, CDR1 is DFQATT and CDR2 is SNEGSKA (reference sequence). The CDR3 bases are TGCAGTGCTAGGATGGCGGGAGGACCTTCCTACGAGCAGTACTTC. Amino acid sequence: CSARMAGGPSYEQYF.

This rearrangement joins TRBV6-1 to TRBJ2-1, with 7 positions matching TRBD2. Germline V gene sequence: CDR1 MNHNS, CDR2 SASEGT. This CDR3 contains 14 residues. Trimming took 5 bases from V and 2 from J; bases not matched to a gene: 3. Here the CDR3 DNA reads TGTGCCAGCAGTCAACTAGCGCCCTACAATGAGCAGTTCTTC. Its translation is CASSQLAPYNEQFF.

CDR3 nucleotide sequence: TGCAGCGTTGTACCGGGACGGGGGGAGCTGTTTTTT. As protein: CSVVPGRGELFF. This chain uses TRBV29-1 with TRBJ2-2; the D call may be TRBD1 or TRBD2 (5 bases each). Looked up from germline, CDR1 is SQVTM and CDR2 is ANQGSEA. V was trimmed by 4 bases and J by 8 bases, leaving 11 bases between them. The CDR3 loop spans 12 amino acids.

The table lists this clonotype with a few counts. The rearrangement uses TRBV6-1 and TRBJ1-1; TRBD1 aligns across 10 bases. Trimming at V came to 7 bases and at J to 3 bases, leaving 5 bases not matched to a gene. This CDR3 region has 14 residues. Looked up from germline, CDR1 is MNHNS and CDR2 is SASEGT. In DNA, the CDR3 is TGTGCCAGCATGGGACAGGGGAGGTACACTGAAGCTTTCTTT. The encoded protein is CASMGQGRYTEAFF.

This clonotype was counted many times. Written as DNA, the CDR3 is TGTGCCAGCTCACCTAGCGGAAGAAACAATCAGCCCCAGCATTTT. It specifies CASSPSGRNNQPQHF. The chain links TRBV18 to TRBJ1-5; D uncertain. The V and J ends lost 3 bases and 3 bases respectively, with 12 bases between them. Per the germline V gene, CDR1 is KGHSH and CDR2 is LQKENI. The CDR3 extends over 15 amino acids.

This clonotype was observed a few times. CDR3 sequence (DNA): TGTGCCAGCAGTCCCACAGGGTATCAGCCCCAGCATTTT. Its protein is CASSPTGYQPQHF. V gene TRBV12-3 or TRBV12-4 combines with J gene TRBJ1-5; tentatively, D is TRBD1 (6 bases). The CDR3 consists of 13 residues. V was pared by 5 bases and J by 5 bases, with 10 bases between.

CDR3 loop: CACSRDPGATIYF. The CDR3, as DNA: TGTGCCTGCTCGCGAGACCCAGGTGCCACCATATATTTT. This rearrangement joins TRBV28 to TRBJ1-3; D call uncertain. CDR3 size: 13 residues. Germline-derived CDR1 and CDR2 are MDHEN and SYDVKM. Trimming stripped 11 bases from V and 9 bases from J, with 20 bases between. Combining the CDR3 with reference TRBV28 and TRBJ1-3 gives the whole variable domain DVKVTQSSRYLVKRTGEKVFLECVQDMDHENMFWYRQDPGLGLRLIYFSYDVKMKEKGDIPEGYSVSREKKERFSLILESASTNQTSMYLCACSRDPGATIYFGEGSWLTVV.

This clonotype showed up just a few times. The rearrangement links TRBV6-2 or TRBV6-3 to TRBJ2-7; 7 positions match TRBD2. The CDR3 extends over 13 amino acids. After removal of 10 bases from V and 3 bases from J, the junction contained 9 bases not matched to a gene. Germline V gene data show CDR1 as MNHEY and CDR2 as SVGEGT. The CDR3 sequence: CATCGSSHYEQYF. In nucleotides, the CDR3 is TGTGCCACTTGCGGGAGTTCCCACTACGAGCAGTACTTC.